This T cell receptor (beta chain) emerged from a study of cytomegalovirus exposure and HLA in healthy donors. The study, taken as a whole, reports: V- and J-gene trimming in TCR beta was tied to a missense DCLRE1C variant by an analysis performed later. DRB1 showed the most TCR associations and HLA-C the fewest in a later analysis, as rates varied by HLA locus. One cluster of highly shared sequence variants probably arose as a sequencing artifact. Listed as cytomegalovirus-associated were 150 or so TCR beta chains.

Germline CDR1 is LNHDA and CDR2 is SQIVND (reference sequence). V lost 6 bases and J lost 5, with 11 bases in between. This CDR3 has 13 amino acids. The PCR made use of 60 Vbeta and 13 Jbeta primers. Clones were read by immunoSEQ multiplex PCR, and TCRdb kept only the in-frame ones, dropping some. The sample lists 150,000 or so clones, approximately 79% seen once, with around 4.5% in the top ten. Only a few counts were recorded for this clone. Its antigen is still unknown. The chain links TRBV19 to TRBJ2-1, with TRBD1 as a possible D gene (6 bases). The TCR was taken from a man aged 18 to 30 in good health and CMV-seropositive. Sequences were obtained from PBMCs. The CDR3 sequence is CASRLAGDNEQFF. DNA for the CDR3: TGTGCCAGTAGATTGGCAGGGGACAATGAGCAGTTCTTC. The full variable domain, with the rest looked up from reference TRBV19 and TRBJ2-1, is DGGITQSPKYLFRKEGQNVTLSCEQNLNHDAMYWYRQDPGQGLRLIYYSQIVNDFQKGDIAEGYSVSREKKESFPLTVTSAQKNPTAFYLCASRLAGDNEQFFGPGTRLTVL.